This entry lists 17 T cell receptor beta chains sequenced from one sample in a study of cytomegalovirus exposure and HLA in healthy donors. 60 Vbeta and 13 Jbeta primers were used in PCR. Generated by immunoSEQ multiplex PCR, the TCRdb table keeps only in-frame clones and is missing some. Reported are over 100,000 clones; the ten largest clones contain around 1.6%. The specimen was PBMCs. The receptors stem from a man aged 18-30 years in good health and CMV-seronegative.

This chain links TRBV28 with TRBJ1-1; D is possibly TRBD1 (5 bases). Germline V CDR1 and CDR2: MDHEN, SYDVKM. The V and J ends lost 2 bases and 3 bases respectively, with 10 bases between them. The CDR3 has 14 amino acids. CDR3 protein: CASSLGARDTEAFF. The CDR3 DNA is TGTGCCAGCAGTTTAGGGGCCAGGGACACTGAAGCTTTCTTT.

The chain uses TRBV19 and TRBJ2-7; 10 bases line up with TRBD2. V was pared by 3 bases and J by 3 bases, with 5 bases of the junction left unmatched. The CDR3 spans 15 residues. Germline CDR1 is LNHDA and CDR2 is SQIVND (reference sequence). The CDR3 here is CASSIWASGGYEQYF. CDR3 coding DNA: TGTGCCAGTAGTATTTGGGCTAGCGGGGGCTACGAGCAGTACTTC.

The chain carries TRBV19 and TRBJ1-1; 7 bases align to TRBD1. The CDR3 is made up of 14 amino acids. The trim removed 3 bases at V and 5 bases at J, leaving 6 bases unmatched. The germline V gene has CDR1 LNHDA and CDR2 SQIVND (reference sequence). This CDR3 is CASSIDGTATEAFF. DNA for the CDR3: TGTGCCAGTAGTATCGACGGGACAGCTACTGAAGCTTTCTTT.

The gene calls are TRBV6-1 and TRBJ1-2; D is perhaps TRBD1 (5 bases). Germline V gene sequence: CDR1 MNHNS, CDR2 SASEGT. Between the trimmed V and J ends, which lost 0 bases and 7 bases, there was a span of 12 bases. This CDR3 is built from 14 residues. CDR3 sequence: CASSEAEGNSGYTF. CDR3 sequence (DNA): TGTGCCAGCAGTGAAGCGGAGGGGAATTCTGGCTACACCTTC.

The chain combines TRBV15 with TRBJ1-4; unclear D gene. Germline V gene lookup returns CDR1 LNHNV and CDR2 YYDKDF (reference sequence). V lost 3 bases to trimming and J lost 3 bases, with 17 bases between them. There are 17 residues in the CDR3. CDR3 region: CATSRIDVAGSNEKLFF. The CDR3 nucleotides are TGTGCCACCAGCAGGATAGATGTCGCGGGCTCTAATGAAAAACTGTTTTTT.

The V call is TRBV28, the J call TRBJ2-3, with 9 bases aligning to TRBD2. Per the germline V gene, CDR1 is MDHEN and CDR2 is SYDVKM. The CDR3 has 14 amino acids. The V gene end was trimmed by 6 bases and the J gene end by 6 bases; junction bases not matched to a gene: 7. CDR3 nucleotide sequence: TGTGCCAGCAGCCGTTCCGGGACTAGCGATACGCAGTATTTT. Protein sequence: CASSRSGTSDTQYF.

The chain couples TRBV28 to TRBJ1-2; D might be TRBD1 (5 bases). Looked up from germline, CDR1 is MDHEN and CDR2 is SYDVKM. This CDR3 has 14 amino acids. The V and J ends lost 7 bases and 2 bases respectively, with 14 bases between them. In DNA form, the CDR3 reads TGTGCCAGCATCCTCGGGGGTACCAACTATGGCTACACCTTC. Amino acids: CASILGGTNYGYTF.

Turning to this clone: This same CDR3 is encoded by further DNA sequences in the sample. The rearrangement joins TRBV2 to TRBJ2-1; D unclear. The CDR3 extends over 11 amino acids. From germline, CDR1 is SNHLY and CDR2 FYNNEI. The V end was cut by 4 bases, the J end by 6 bases, with 4 bases between. CDR3 region: CASSVINEQFF. The CDR3 DNA reads TGTGCCAGCAGTGTTATCAATGAGCAGTTCTTC.

The rearrangement uses TRBV18 and TRBJ2-1, with TRBD2 matching over 8 bases. The CDR3 totals 16 residues. In germline, CDR1 is KGHSH, CDR2 LQKENI. V dropped 4 bases and J dropped 6; count of bases not matched to a gene: 11. CDR3 nucleotides: TGTGCCAGCTCACGAATACGGGAGGGCCTTTTCAATGAGCAGTTCTTC. Translating it yields CASSRIREGLFNEQFF.

V gene TRBV5-4 combines with J gene TRBJ1-2, with 7 nucleotides matching TRBD1. Germline lookup yields CDR1 SGHNT and CDR2 YYREEE (reference sequence). The length of the CDR3 is 14 residues. V shed 2 bases and J 2 bases; nucleotides not matched to a gene: 3. CDR3 sequence reads: CASSLEGQNYGYTF. CDR3 nucleotides: TGTGCCAGCAGCTTAGAGGGACAGAACTATGGCTACACCTTC.

The chain couples TRBV5-8 to TRBJ1-4; 12 bases fit TRBD1. Germline loops: CDR1 SGHTS, CDR2 YDEGEE. The V gene end was trimmed by 4 bases and the J gene end by 6 bases; junction bases not matched to a gene: 4. The CDR3 has 15 residues. The CDR3: CASSMGQGAYEKLFF. The CDR3 nucleotides read TGTGCCAGCAGCATGGGACAGGGGGCTTATGAAAAACTGTTTTTT.

The chain is built from TRBV5-1 and TRBJ1-1; 7 nucleotides match TRBD1. The CDR3 contains 15 residues. Germline V gives CDR1 SGHRS, CDR2 YFSETQ. J gave up 1 base and V 4 bases, and 7 bases lay outside the gene matches. The chain's CDR3 is CASSGRQGANTEAFF. In nucleotides, the CDR3 is TGCGCCAGCAGCGGCAGACAGGGCGCGAACACTGAAGCTTTCTTT.

The V and J genes are TRBV5-1 and TRBJ2-3, with 8 bases lining up with TRBD2. The V gene's germline CDR1 is SGHRS and CDR2 YFSETQ. After removal of 4 bases from V and 3 bases from J, the junction contained 10 bases not matched to a gene. This CDR3 is built from 16 residues. CDR3 sequence (DNA): TGCGCCAGCAGCCGTCTGGGAAGCGGGGGTACAGATACGCAGTATTTT. Translating gives CASSRLGSGGTDTQYF.

The chain uses TRBV7-9 and TRBJ2-2; D not certain. V lost 3 bases, J lost 5 bases, and 10 bases lay in between. The CDR3 runs to 14 residues. The germline gives CDR1 SEHNR, CDR2 FQNEAQ (reference sequence). CDR3 sequence: CASSLLVVTGELFF. In DNA, the CDR3 is TGTGCCAGCAGCTTGCTAGTGGTTACCGGGGAGCTGTTTTTT.

The J gene is TRBJ1-4, the V gene TRBV4-2, with D possibly TRBD1 on 5 matching bases. The CDR3 length is 13 residues. From germline, CDR1 is LGHNA and CDR2 YNFKEQ. Trimming took 0 bases from V and 12 from J, leaving 11 bases between them. CDR3 residues: CASSQERGVQLFF. CDR3 nucleotides: TGTGCCAGCAGCCAAGAACGGGGGGTCCAACTGTTTTTT.

The genes are TRBV19 and TRBJ2-1; weak D call: TRBD2 (6 bases). V lost 7 bases to trimming and J lost 4 bases, with 11 bases between them. The length of the CDR3 is 13 residues. CDR1 and CDR2 (germline): LNHDA, SQIVND (reference sequence). The CDR3 loop is CASTGGLYNEQFF. DNA of the CDR3: TGTGCCAGTACCGGGGGACTTTACAATGAGCAGTTCTTC.

CDR3 loop: CASSPAGGGDTEAFF. The CDR3 DNA follows: TGTGCCAGCAGCCCCGCGGGCGGGGGCGACACTGAAGCTTTCTTT. The chain is built from TRBV28 and TRBJ1-1; D is possibly TRBD1 (6 bases). Deletions cut 6 bases from V and 3 bases from J, with 17 bases between. CDR1 and CDR2 from the germline V gene are MDHEN and SYDVKM. The CDR3 runs 15 residues.